The 30 T cell receptor beta chains given below trace back to one sample, sequenced in a study of T cell changes during pregnancy in multiple sclerosis. The repertoire was sequenced with immunoSEQ multiplex PCR; TCRdb's copy has only in-frame clones and lacks some. The repertoire includes 15,000 to 17,000 clones, approximately 80% of them detected once, and about a sixth sits in the top ten. Sequenced material: CD8+ T cells from peripheral blood mononuclear cells, taken after pregnancy. The source is a female donor in good health, enrolled as a control in a pregnancy study.

This clone has only one observation. This rearrangement joins TRBV6-1 to TRBJ1-2; 7 nucleotides line up with TRBD1. V lost 1 base to trimming and J lost 4 bases; unmatched junction nucleotides: 9. Germline V gives CDR1 MNHNS, CDR2 SASEGT. The CDR3 length is 16 residues. The CDR3 sequence is CASSEESGQPFYGYTF. CDR3 in DNA: TGTGCCAGCAGTGAAGAATCGGGACAGCCCTTCTATGGCTACACCTTC.

This clone appeared once. DNA of the CDR3: TGTGCCAGCAGTCAAACCGGGACTCCGCTACCAGATACGCAGTATTTT. Its protein product is CASSQTGTPLPDTQYF. The gene calls are TRBV13 and TRBJ2-3; D possibly corresponds to TRBD2 (6 bases). Trimming removed 6 bases at V and 4 bases at J, with 20 bases between. The CDR3 runs 16 residues. Per the germline V gene, CDR1 is PRHDT and CDR2 is FYEKMQ (reference sequence).

This clone turned up a few times. The gene calls are TRBV6-4 and TRBJ2-3, with 10 bases matching TRBD2. Germline V CDR1 and CDR2: MRHNA, SNTAGT. The CDR3 contains 14 residues. Unmatched junction bases numbered 3, after V lost 3 bases and J lost 6 bases. The CDR3 DNA is TGTGCCAGCAGTGAGAGCGGGGGGGCCGATACGCAGTATTTT. Protein sequence: CASSESGGADTQYF.

The chain is built from TRBV7-3 and TRBJ1-1; D is ambiguous. Germline loops: CDR1 SGHTA, CDR2 FQGTGA. The length of the CDR3 is 14 residues. The V end was cut by 5 bases, the J end by 5 bases, with 15 bases between. In nucleotides, the CDR3 is TGTGCCAGCAGCCGCGGGTCCACTGGAACTGAAGCTTTCTTT. Its translation: CASSRGSTGTEAFF.

The chain has TRBV28 and TRBJ1-5, with D hard to call. The CDR3 is made up of 15 amino acids. V was shortened by 4 bases and J by 5 bases, with 15 bases between the two germline ends. The germline CDR1 and CDR2 sequences are MDHEN and SYDVKM. CDR3 in DNA: TGTGCCAGCAGTTCTGGGAGTGCGGTAGATCAGCCCCAGCATTTT. Its translation is CASSSGSAVDQPQHF.

V gene TRBV4-2 combines with J gene TRBJ2-7, with 9 bases fitting TRBD2. From germline, CDR1 is LGHNA and CDR2 YNFKEQ. The CDR3 extends over 19 amino acids. V gave up 0 bases and J gave up 3 bases; unmatched junction bases: 15. Here the CDR3 DNA reads TGTGCCAGCAGCCAAGAGTTAGGGGAGAGCGGGAGGTGGAACTACGAGCAGTACTTC. This gives the protein CASSQELGESGRWNYEQYF.

The genes are TRBV7-8 and TRBJ1-2; D uncertain. The CDR3 spans 11 residues. The germline V and J ends were trimmed by 4 bases and 5 bases, with 5 bases remaining between them. CDR1 is SGHVS and CDR2 is FQNEAQ in the germline V gene. CDR3 bases: TGTGCCAGCAGCTCCCTGTATGGCTACACCTTC. Translation gives CASSSLYGYTF.

The V call is TRBV18, the J call TRBJ1-1, with 9 bases identical to TRBD1. CDR1 is KGHSH and CDR2 is LQKENI in the germline V gene. The CDR3 extends over 17 amino acids. Unmatched junction bases numbered 12, after V lost 3 bases and J lost 4 bases. CDR3 residues: CASSPYRDRVKGTEAFF. CDR3 nucleotide sequence: TGTGCCAGCTCACCTTACCGGGACAGGGTTAAGGGCACTGAAGCTTTCTTT. Using reference TRBV18 and TRBJ1-1 for the parts outside the CDR3, the full variable domain is NAGVMQNPRHLVRRRGQEARLRCSPMKGHSHVYWYRQLPEEGLKFMVYLQKENIIDESGMPKERFSAEFPKEGPSILRIQQVVRGDSAAYFCASSPYRDRVKGTEAFFGQGTRLTVV.

CDR3: CASSLGVVSTDTQYF. DNA of the CDR3: TGCGCCAGCAGCTTGGGAGTAGTGAGCACAGATACGCAGTATTTT. The V call is TRBV5-1, the J call TRBJ2-3; D remains ambiguous. From germline, CDR1 is SGHRS and CDR2 YFSETQ. V was pared by 0 bases and J by 0 bases, with 8 bases between. The CDR3 has 15 residues.

This chain links TRBV6-1 with TRBJ2-5; 7 bases are shared with TRBD2. The germline gives CDR1 MNHNS, CDR2 SASEGT. The CDR3 spans 15 residues. J gave up 2 bases and V 2 bases, and 5 bases lay outside the gene matches. CDR3 region: CASSELGGGQETQYF. The DNA for the CDR3 is TGTGCCAGCAGTGAATTGGGCGGGGGACAAGAGACCCAGTACTTC.

The gene calls are TRBV13 and TRBJ1-2; no clear D gene. The CDR3 length is 13 residues. Trimming cost V 5 bases and J 8 bases, with 15 bases left between them. Germline-derived CDR1 and CDR2 are PRHDT and FYEKMQ (reference sequence). The CDR3 reads CASSTRQVEGYTF. The DNA for the CDR3 is TGTGCCAGCAGCACCCGGCAGGTCGAAGGCTACACCTTC.

CDR3 residues: CASSSLTALAEQYF. CDR3 DNA: TGTGCCAGCAGCTCTTTGACAGCTTTGGCCGAGCAGTACTTC. This chain links TRBV7-2 with TRBJ2-7; a possible D gene is TRBD1 (5 bases). V dropped 4 bases and J dropped 6 bases, with 16 bases sitting between them. CDR1 and CDR2 from the germline V gene are SGHTA and FQGNSA. The CDR3 runs 14 residues.

The chain employs TRBV27 and TRBJ2-7, with 7 bases lining up with TRBD1. With 3 bases clipped from V and 7 bases from J, the junction kept 9 bases outside the gene matches. This CDR3 has 14 amino acids. Germline V lookup: CDR1 MNHEY, CDR2 SMNVEV (reference sequence). The CDR3 region has the DNA TGTGCCAGCAGTTTTTCCCGACAGGGCAGGGAGCAGTACTTC. Its translation: CASSFSRQGREQYF.

This CDR3 is CASSYSPDRASYEQYF. CDR3 bases: TGTGCCAGCAGTTACTCCCCGGACAGGGCCTCCTACGAGCAGTACTTC. V usage is TRBV6-5 and J usage is TRBJ2-7; 8 nucleotides align to TRBD1. The CDR3 extends over 16 amino acids. Trimming at V came to 0 bases and at J to 0 bases, leaving 4 bases not matched to a gene. Per germline, CDR1 MNHEY and CDR2 SVGAGI.

This chain uses TRBV19 with TRBJ2-6; the D gene is possibly TRBD1 (5 bases). V was shortened by 3 bases and J by 0 bases, with 9 bases between the two germline ends. Germline V gene data show CDR1 as LNHDA and CDR2 as SQIVND (reference sequence). The CDR3 loop spans 16 amino acids. The CDR3 nucleotides read TGTGCCAGTAGTATCGGACACACCTCTGGGGCCAACGTCCTGACTTTC. Translated, it gives CASSIGHTSGANVLTF.

The rearrangement joins TRBV21-1 to TRBJ2-1; the table names TRBD2, a call not compared with the DNA. TRBV21-1 is a pseudogene. CDR3 length: 13 residues. The CDR3 here is CASSKGYYNEQFF. In DNA, the CDR3 is TGTGCCAGCAGCAAAGGTTACTACAATGAGCAGTTCTTC.

J is TRBJ2-1 and V is TRBV9, with 10 nucleotides matching TRBD2. With V trimmed by 3 bases and J by 7 bases, 10 bases remained unmatched. The CDR3 contains 16 residues. The germline CDR1 and CDR2 sequences are SGDLS and YYNGEE. The CDR3 spells CASSAALAGISNEQFF. The DNA for the CDR3 is TGTGCCAGCAGCGCAGCACTAGCGGGAATATCTAATGAGCAGTTCTTC.

For this clone: No DNA is shown, since the ends of the CDR3 on it are uncertain; the CDR3 is the one TCRdb lists. This chain uses TRBV6-4 with TRBJ1-2; the table's D call, TRBD1, has no DNA check behind it. Germline values: CDR1 MRHNA, CDR2 SNTAGT. The CDR3 extends over 15 residues, inclusive of both ends. CDR3 protein: CASSTSTGGVGGYTF.

This chain joins TRBV27 and TRBJ1-1; 12 bases agree with TRBD1. Germline-derived CDR1 and CDR2 are MNHEY and SMNVEV (reference sequence). The junction had 13 bases not matched to a gene; V was cut back by 8 bases and J by 0 bases. The CDR3 has 18 amino acids. The CDR3 loop reads CASGGTGGTLLMNTEAFF. The CDR3, as DNA: TGTGCCAGCGGAGGGACAGGGGGCACCTTACTCATGAACACTGAAGCTTTCTTT.

The V and J genes are TRBV4-1 and TRBJ1-5; D gene unclear. The CDR3 loop spans 14 amino acids. Germline lookup yields CDR1 MGHRA and CDR2 YSYEKL. V was cut by 1 base and J by 4 bases, with 8 bases left in between. CDR3 in DNA: TGCGCCAGCAGCCAAGCCCGACAAAATCAGCCCCAGCATTTT. This gives the protein CASSQARQNQPQHF.

In this sample, this clone turned up once. CDR3 nucleotide sequence: TGTGCCAGCAGCGTATCTAGCGGGAGCTCCTACAATGAGCAGTTCTTC. It yields the protein CASSVSSGSSYNEQFF. This sequence joins TRBV9 and TRBJ2-1, with 10 positions matching TRBD2. Germline loops: CDR1 SGDLS, CDR2 YYNGEE. V was clipped by 1 base and J by 0 bases; unmatched bases: 1. The CDR3 extends over 16 amino acids.

This rearrangement joins TRBV7-2 to TRBJ2-4; D remains ambiguous. Germline values: CDR1 SGHTA, CDR2 FQGNSA. The CDR3 is 15 amino acids. V lost 3 bases, J lost 0 bases, and 9 bases lay in between. In nucleotides, the CDR3 is TGTGCCAGCAGCTTCACTACTCTAGCCAAAAACATTCAGTACTTC. Translating gives CASSFTTLAKNIQYF.

The gene calls are TRBV9 and TRBJ2-3, with D possibly being TRBD2 (6 bases). The ends were cut back, 3 bases at V and 6 bases at J, with 23 bases in the middle. The CDR3 has 17 residues. From germline, CDR1 is SGDLS and CDR2 YYNGEE. CDR3 region: CASSESGSTAPGDTQYF. The CDR3 DNA follows: TGTGCCAGCAGCGAGAGCGGGTCTACAGCTCCGGGGGATACGCAGTATTTT. Together with reference TRBV9 and TRBJ2-3, the CDR3 gives the full variable domain: DSGVTQTPKHLITATGQRVTLRCSPRSGDLSVYWYQQSLDQGLQFLIQYYNGEERAKGNILERFSAQQFPDLHSELNLSSLELGDSALYFCASSESGSTAPGDTQYFGPGTRLTVL.

The V call is TRBV6-5, the J call TRBJ1-2; maybe TRBD1 (6 bases). V dropped 5 bases and J dropped 8 bases, with 12 bases sitting between them. The CDR3 length is 12 residues. Germline CDR1 and CDR2: MNHEY and SVGAGI. The CDR3 is CASSPDSGGYTF. The CDR3 region has the DNA TGTGCCAGCAGTCCGGACAGCGGCGGCTACACCTTC.

This clone was seen a single time. The chain employs TRBV9 and TRBJ2-2, with 7 positions matching TRBD2. From germline, CDR1 is SGDLS and CDR2 YYNGEE. V shed 4 bases and J 0 bases; nucleotides not matched to a gene: 6. The length of the CDR3 is 16 residues. The CDR3 DNA is TGTGCCAGCAGCCCTACGGGAGGTCCGAACACCGGGGAGCTGTTTTTT. The encoded protein is CASSPTGGPNTGELFF.

Relative to its sample, this clone is medium-sized. The chain couples TRBV6-4 to TRBJ2-3, with D maybe TRBD1 (5 bases). Germline assignment: CDR1 MRHNA and CDR2 SNTAGT. This CDR3 has 15 amino acids. Trimming removed 0 bases at V and 2 bases at J, with 9 bases between. CDR3 sequence: CASSDSQGPTDTQYF. The CDR3 DNA is TGTGCCAGCAGTGACTCCCAGGGCCCCACAGATACGCAGTATTTT.

This clone appeared once. The chain carries TRBV25-1 and TRBJ2-7; 10 nucleotides align to TRBD2. Losses at the gene ends were 6 bases for V and 2 bases for J; bases not matched to a gene: 10. Germline CDR1 reads MGHDK; CDR2 reads SYGVNS. This CDR3 contains 16 residues. This CDR3 is CASREVPGLAPYEQYF. In DNA, the CDR3 is TGTGCCAGCAGAGAAGTACCGGGACTAGCGCCCTACGAGCAGTACTTC.

The chain carries TRBV10-3 and TRBJ1-4, with D uncertain. Germline values: CDR1 ENHRY, CDR2 SYGVKD. The V and J ends lost 0 bases and 6 bases respectively, with 5 bases between them. This CDR3 contains 13 residues. CDR3 amino acids: CAISESRDEKLFF. DNA for the CDR3: TGTGCCATCAGTGAGTCCCGGGATGAAAAACTGTTTTTT.

The chain combines TRBV4-3 with TRBJ1-1; 7 positions match TRBD1. Germline V gene lookup returns CDR1 LGHNA and CDR2 YSLEER. This CDR3 spans 15 amino acids. The ends lost 1 base at V and 0 bases at J; junction bases unmatched: 2. CDR3 residues: CASSQAGTVNTEAFF. The CDR3 nucleotides read TGCGCCAGCAGCCAAGCGGGGACAGTGAACACTGAAGCTTTCTTT.

The V call is TRBV27, the J call TRBJ2-7; unclear D gene. The V end was cut by 0 bases, the J end by 6 bases, with 12 bases between. CDR1 is MNHEY, CDR2 SMNVEV, per germline (reference sequence). The CDR3 spans 14 residues. CDR3 sequence reads: CASSLSAFSPEQYF. In nucleotides, the CDR3 is TGTGCCAGCAGTTTATCGGCCTTTTCTCCCGAGCAGTACTTC.